Sequencing of this T cell receptor (beta chain) was carried out in a study of T cell responses to AZD1222 COVID-19 vaccine. Study-wide points: Baseline serology detected seropositivity in only a handful of AZD1222 recipients. Variant regions that are unmutated are reportedly the target of nearly half of spike-specific TCRs. Repertoires were obtained solely post-peak T cell response.

V dropped 5 bases and J dropped 4 bases, with 15 bases sitting between them. Germline V CDR1 and CDR2: SGHTS, YDEGEE. The CDR3 length is 14 residues. About this clone itself: What it recognizes is unknown.

The table came from immunoSEQ multiplex PCR; TCRdb's copy has only in-frame clones and leaves some out. The sample holds over 150,000 clones, 75% to 90% seen once. The receptor was derived from an adult in good health. This chain uses TRBV5-8 with TRBJ1-1, with D possibly being TRBD1 (5 bases). The specimen comprised peripheral blood, sampled on day 0 of AZD1222 vaccination. In nucleotides, the CDR3 is TGTGCCAGCAGTCCGGGGCTCAAGGGCACTGAAGCTTTCTTT. It is translated as CASSPGLKGTEAFF.